The T cell receptor beta chain under discussion was sequenced for a study of T cell repertoires and HLA-DP antigens. Study background: Alloreactive CD4+ T cells targeted HLA-DP on transduced HeLa. Versus self, one alloantigen differed at one groove amino acid, the other at ten to eleven.

Measured with immunoSEQ multiplex PCR; TCRdb has only the in-frame clones, and not every one. The table records 65,000 to 90,000 clones, about four fifths of them present only once. CDR1 is LGHNA, CDR2 YSLEER, per germline. V was trimmed by 0 bases and J by 0 bases, leaving 6 bases between them. The CDR3 runs 15 residues. General study points: Sorted CD137+ cells had clonality around 0.39 against both alloantigens, versus about 0.04 pre-culture.

A note on this clone: The antigen remains unidentified.

The material sequenced was CD4+ T cells from PBMCs. The sequence was collected from a man aged 60 to 75 in good health and CMV-seronegative. The V call is TRBV4-3, the J call TRBJ1-3; D remains ambiguous. Here the CDR3 reads CASSQDPFSGNTIYF. CDR3 coding DNA: TGCGCCAGCAGCCAAGATCCATTCTCTGGAAACACCATATATTTT.